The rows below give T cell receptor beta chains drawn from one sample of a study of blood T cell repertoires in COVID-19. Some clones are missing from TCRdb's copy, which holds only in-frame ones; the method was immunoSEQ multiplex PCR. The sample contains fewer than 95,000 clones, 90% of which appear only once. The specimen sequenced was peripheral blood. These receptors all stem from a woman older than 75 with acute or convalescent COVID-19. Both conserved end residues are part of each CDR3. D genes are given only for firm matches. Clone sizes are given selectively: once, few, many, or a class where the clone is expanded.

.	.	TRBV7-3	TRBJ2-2	CASSLMSYPTGELFF	TGTGCCAGCAGCTTAATGAGCTACCCCACCGGGGAGCTGTTTTTT
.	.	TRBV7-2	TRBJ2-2	CASSFSRELFF	TGTGCCAGCAGCTTTTCCAGGGAGCTGTTTTTT
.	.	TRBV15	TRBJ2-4	CATSRDLLGLAKNIQYF	TGTGCCACCAGCAGAGATTTATTGGGCCTAGCCAAAAACATTCAGTACTTC
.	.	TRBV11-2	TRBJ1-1	CASSLDSGRGTEAFF	TGTGCCAGCAGCTTAGATAGCGGTAGGGGCACTGAAGCTTTCTTT
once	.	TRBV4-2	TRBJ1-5	CASSQEGAREPQPQHF	TGTGCCAGCAGCCAAGAGGGTGCTAGGGAGCCCCAGCCCCAGCATTTT
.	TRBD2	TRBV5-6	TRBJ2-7	CASSLLAGDSYEQYF	TGTGCCAGCAGCTTACTAGCGGGAGACTCCTACGAGCAGTACTTC
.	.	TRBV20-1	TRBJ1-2	CSAYRASETF	TGCAGTGCGTACAGGGCCTCTGAGACCTTC
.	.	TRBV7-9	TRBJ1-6	CASSLSGNSPLHF	TGTGCCAGCAGCTTATCAGGAAATTCACCCCTCCACTTT
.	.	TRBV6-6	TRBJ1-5	CASSRGYSNQPQHF	TGTGCCAGCTCGAGGGGGTATAGCAATCAGCCCCAGCATTTT
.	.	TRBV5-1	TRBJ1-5	CASSLAGTVTYSNQPQHF	TGCGCCAGCAGCTTGGCAGGTACAGTAACGTATAGCAATCAGCCCCAGCATTTT
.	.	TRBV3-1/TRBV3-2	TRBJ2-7	CASSQGPGLGEQYF	TGTGCCAGCAGCCAAGGACCGGGTTTGGGCGAGCAGTACTTC
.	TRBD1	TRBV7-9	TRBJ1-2	CASSDSGTAYGYTF	TGTGCCAGCAGCGATTCCGGGACAGCCTATGGCTACACCTTC
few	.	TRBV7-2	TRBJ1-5	CASSLGSAGGQPQHF	TGTGCCAGCAGCTTAGGGTCGGCAGGAGGTCAGCCCCAGCATTTT
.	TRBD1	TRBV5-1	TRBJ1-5	CASSLAGQDYQPQHF	TGCGCCAGCAGCTTGGCGGGACAGGACTATCAGCCCCAGCATTTT
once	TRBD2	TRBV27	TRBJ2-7	CASAPGGRASYEQYF	TGTGCCAGCGCTCCTGGCGGGAGGGCCTCCTACGAGCAGTACTTC
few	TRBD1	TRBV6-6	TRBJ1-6	CASSPPGQGAKSPLHF	TGTGCCAGCAGCCCACCCGGACAGGGGGCTAAATCACCCCTCCACTTT
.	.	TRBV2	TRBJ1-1	CASTKDSPGTEAFF	TGTGCCAGCACCAAGGACAGCCCGGGCACTGAAGCTTTCTTT
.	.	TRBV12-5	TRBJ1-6	CASGLVQGPGNSPLHF	TGTGCTAGTGGTTTGGTACAAGGGCCAGGGAATTCACCCCTCCACTTT
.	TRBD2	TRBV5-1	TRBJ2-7	CASTRLAGTYEQYF	TGCGCCAGCACCCGCCTAGCGGGGACCTACGAGCAGTACTTC
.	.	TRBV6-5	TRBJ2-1	CASSYRGINEQFF	TGTGCCAGCAGTTACAGGGGAATCAATGAGCAGTTCTTC
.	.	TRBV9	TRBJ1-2	CASSTTGNYGYTF	TGTGCCAGCAGCACCACAGGCAACTATGGCTACACCTTC
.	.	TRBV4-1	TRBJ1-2	CASSQDGTPNYGYTF	TGCGCCAGCAGCCAAGACGGGACACCCAACTATGGCTACACCTTC
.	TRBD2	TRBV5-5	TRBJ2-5	CASSRGGQETQYF	TGTGCCAGCAGCCGGGGGGGCCAAGAGACCCAGTACTTC
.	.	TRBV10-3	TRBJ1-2	CAISDPTGNYGYTF	TGTGCCATCAGTGACCCAACAGGAAACTATGGCTACACCTTC
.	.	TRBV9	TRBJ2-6	CASSVGDTGANVLTF	TGTGCCAGCAGCGTAGGGGACACTGGGGCCAACGTCCTGACTTTC
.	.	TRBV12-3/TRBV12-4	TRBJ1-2	CASSYNYGYTF	TGTGCCAGCAGCTATAACTATGGCTACACCTTC
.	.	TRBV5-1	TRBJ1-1	CASSSDRMNTEAFF	TGCGCCAGCAGCTCCGACAGAATGAACACTGAAGCTTTCTTT
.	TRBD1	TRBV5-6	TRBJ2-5	CASSSMTGGETQYF	TGTGCCAGCAGCTCAATGACAGGGGGGGAGACCCAGTACTTC
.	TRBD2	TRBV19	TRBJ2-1	CASRGGLAGLNEQFF	TGTGCCAGTAGGGGGGGACTAGCGGGACTCAATGAGCAGTTCTTC
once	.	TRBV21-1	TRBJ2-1	CASSNRTGVYNEQFF	TGTGCCAGCAGCAATCGGACAGGGGTATACAATGAGCAGTTCTTC
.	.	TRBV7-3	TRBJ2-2	CASSEGVDGELFF	TGTGCCAGCTCGGAAGGGGTGGACGGGGAGCTGTTTTTT
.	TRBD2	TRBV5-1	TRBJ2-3	CASSGLAGALRDTQYF	TGCGCCAGCAGCGGGTTAGCGGGGGCCTTACGTGATACGCAGTATTTT
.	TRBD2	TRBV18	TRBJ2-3	CASSPPNSGDPDTQYF	TGTGCCAGCTCACCACCGAATAGCGGGGACCCAGATACGCAGTATTTT
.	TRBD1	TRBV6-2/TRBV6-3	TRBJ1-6	CASSRTGDSPLHF	TGTGCCAGCAGCAGGACAGGGGATTCACCCCTCCACTTT
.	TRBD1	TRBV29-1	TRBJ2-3	CSVGQGTSTDTQYF	TGCAGCGTTGGACAGGGCACTAGCACAGATACGCAGTATTTT
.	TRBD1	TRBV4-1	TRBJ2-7	CASSQDRGGPTYEQYF	TGCGCCAGCAGCCAAGATCGAGGGGGCCCAACCTACGAGCAGTACTTC
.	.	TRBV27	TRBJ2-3	CASSLTPTSFPDTQYF	TGTGCCAGCAGTTTAACCCCGACTAGTTTTCCAGATACGCAGTATTTT
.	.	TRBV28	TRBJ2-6	CASSLPTGTGANVLTF	TGTGCCAGCAGTTTACCCACAGGGACTGGGGCCAACGTCCTGACTTTC
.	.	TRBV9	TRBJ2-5	CASNRDQETQYF	TGTGCCAGCAACAGGGATCAAGAGACCCAGTACTTC
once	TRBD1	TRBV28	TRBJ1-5	CASSTSGGAHQPQHF	TGTGCCAGCAGTACCTCAGGGGGCGCTCATCAGCCCCAGCATTTT
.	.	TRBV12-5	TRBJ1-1	CASGSRVNTEAFF	TGTGCTAGTGGGTCCCGAGTGAACACTGAAGCTTTCTTT
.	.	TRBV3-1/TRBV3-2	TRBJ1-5	CASSQDPGSNQPQHF	TGTGCCAGCAGCCAAGACCCCGGTAGCAATCAGCCCCAGCATTTT
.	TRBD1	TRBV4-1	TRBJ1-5	CASSQGSQGGHQPQHF	TGCGCCAGCAGCCAAGGTTCACAGGGGGGTCATCAGCCCCAGCATTTT
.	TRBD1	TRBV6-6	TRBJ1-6	CASSYRKDRDSPLHF	TGTGCCAGCAGTTACCGAAAGGACAGGGATTCACCCCTCCACTTT
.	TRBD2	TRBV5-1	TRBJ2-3	CASSLGLSGRRGDTQYF	TGCGCCAGCAGCTTGGGTCTAAGCGGGAGGCGGGGAGATACGCAGTATTTT
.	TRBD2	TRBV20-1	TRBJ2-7	CSAGGGLEQYF	TGCAGTGCTGGGGGGGGTCTCGAGCAGTACTTC
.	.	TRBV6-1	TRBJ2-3	CASSELADTQYF	TGTGCCAGCAGTGAACTAGCAGATACGCAGTATTTT
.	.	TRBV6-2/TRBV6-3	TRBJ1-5	CASSDNRGNQPQHF	TGTGCCAGCAGTGACAACAGGGGCAATCAGCCCCAGCATTTT
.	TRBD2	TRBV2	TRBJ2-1	CASSENRGSGFYNEQFF	TGTGCCAGCAGTGAAAACCGGGGTAGCGGGTTCTACAATGAGCAGTTCTTC